Presented here are 3 T cell receptor beta chains from one specimen sequenced in a study of blood T cells in healthy people across ages. A J-beta primer mix and a sample-barcoded 5' primer were used in a second PCR of about 7 to 12 cycles. TCRdb called the 5' RACE reads again in MiXCR, with one record for every CDR3 protein. The sample comprises about 780,000 distinct CDR3 sequences, about 47% of which are singletons, and around 18% rests with the top ten. Sample: blood. The receptors here all came from a man of 80 years or more in good health.

This clonotype was seen only a few times. The genes are TRBV4-2 and TRBJ2-1; TRBD1 is a possible D gene (6 bases). The germline gives CDR1 LGHNA, CDR2 YNFKEQ. The CDR3 sequence is 13 residues long. V lost 3 bases, J lost 10 bases, and 13 bases lay in between. DNA for the CDR3: TGTGCCAGCAGCCAGGGGACAATCTACGAGCAGTTCTTC. Protein product: CASSQGTIYEQFF.

The rearrangement uses TRBV6-4 and TRBJ2-2; the D gene is possibly TRBD1 (6 bases). Germline V gene data show CDR1 as MRHNA and CDR2 as SNTAGT. The V gene lost 4 bases and the J gene lost 0 bases, with 12 bases spanning the gap. There are 16 residues in the CDR3. CDR3 nucleotides: TGTGCCAGCAGTGGAACAGGGACATCGAACACCGGGGAGCTGTTTTTT. This translates into CASSGTGTSNTGELFF.

J is TRBJ2-1 and V is TRBV5-1; D remains unclear. CDR1 and CDR2 (germline): SGHRS, YFSETQ. CDR3 length: 10 amino acids. Between the trimmed V and J ends, which lost 6 bases and 12 bases, there was a span of 10 bases. The CDR3 DNA reads as TGCGCCAGCAAAGGCCCTATGCAGTTCTTC. Translation gives CASKGPMQFF.